This T cell receptor (beta chain) is drawn from a study of T cells in localized non-small cell lung cancer. The data were produced by immunoSEQ multiplex PCR, yet TCRdb's version contains in-frame clones alone and is incomplete. The table lists tens of thousands of clones, about 90% of them singletons, with around 4% in the top ten. Findings of the study overall: Longer overall survival associated with higher blood T cell density; shorter survival with higher adjacent-lung clonality.

Turning to this clone: What it binds is unknown.

The starting material was peripheral blood mononuclear cells, obtained before any cancer treatment. This clonotype was sampled from a woman aged 40-69 years with stage III lung adenocarcinoma.

CDR3: CASIGWGQAYEQYF. The DNA of the CDR3 is TGTGCCAGCATAGGATGGGGGCAGGCTTACGAGCAGTACTTC. V is TRBV28 and J is TRBJ2-7; perhaps TRBD1 as D (6 bases). The CDR3 extends over 14 amino acids. Germline CDR1 reads MDHEN; CDR2 reads SYDVKM. The ends were cut back, 7 bases at V and 4 bases at J, with 17 bases in the middle.